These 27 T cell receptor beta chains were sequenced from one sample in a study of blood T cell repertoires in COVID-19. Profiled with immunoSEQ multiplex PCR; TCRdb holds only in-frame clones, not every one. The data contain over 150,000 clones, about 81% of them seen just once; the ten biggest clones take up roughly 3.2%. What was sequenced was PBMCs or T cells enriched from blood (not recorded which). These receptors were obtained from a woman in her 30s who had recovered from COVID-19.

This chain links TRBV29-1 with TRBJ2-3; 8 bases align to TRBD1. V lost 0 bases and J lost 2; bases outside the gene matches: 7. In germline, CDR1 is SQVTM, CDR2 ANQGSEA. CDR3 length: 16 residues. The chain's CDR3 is CSVEDQGAHNTDTQYF. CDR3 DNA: TGCAGCGTTGAAGACCAGGGGGCGCATAACACAGATACGCAGTATTTT.

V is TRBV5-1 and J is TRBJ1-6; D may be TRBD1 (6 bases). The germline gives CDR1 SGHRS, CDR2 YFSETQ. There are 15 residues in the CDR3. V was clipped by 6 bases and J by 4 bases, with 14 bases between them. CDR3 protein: CASNQGTTYNSPLHF. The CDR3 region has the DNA TGCGCCAGCAATCAGGGGACAACTTATAATTCACCCCTCCACTTT.

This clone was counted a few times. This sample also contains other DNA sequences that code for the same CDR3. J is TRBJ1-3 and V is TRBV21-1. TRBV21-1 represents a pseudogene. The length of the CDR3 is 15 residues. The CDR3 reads CASNHCPRRGNTIYF. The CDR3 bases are TGTGCCAGCAATCACTGCCCCCGAAGAGGAAACACCATATATTTT.

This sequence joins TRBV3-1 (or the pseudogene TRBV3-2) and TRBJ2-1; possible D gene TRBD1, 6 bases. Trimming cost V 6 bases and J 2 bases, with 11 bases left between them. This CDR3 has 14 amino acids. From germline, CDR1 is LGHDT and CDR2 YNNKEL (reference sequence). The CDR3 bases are TGTGCCAGCAGTATACAGGGCACCTACAATGAGCAGTTCTTC. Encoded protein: CASSIQGTYNEQFF.

The CDR3 nucleotides read TGTGCCACCAGCAGCCCAGGGAAGTCAGGGGGAAACACCATATATTTT. Protein product: CATSSPGKSGGNTIYF. The genes are TRBV15 and TRBJ1-3; D may be TRBD1 (5 bases). The CDR3 extends over 16 amino acids. V was clipped by 3 bases and J by 4 bases, with 16 bases between them. CDR1 and CDR2 from the germline V gene are LNHNV and YYDKDF (reference sequence).

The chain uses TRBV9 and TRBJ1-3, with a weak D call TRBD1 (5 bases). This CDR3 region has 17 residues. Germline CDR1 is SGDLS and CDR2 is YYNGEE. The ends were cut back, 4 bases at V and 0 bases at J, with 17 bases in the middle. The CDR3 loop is CASSTFDRLSSGNTIYF. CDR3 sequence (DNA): TGTGCCAGCAGCACCTTTGACAGATTGAGCTCTGGAAACACCATATATTTT.

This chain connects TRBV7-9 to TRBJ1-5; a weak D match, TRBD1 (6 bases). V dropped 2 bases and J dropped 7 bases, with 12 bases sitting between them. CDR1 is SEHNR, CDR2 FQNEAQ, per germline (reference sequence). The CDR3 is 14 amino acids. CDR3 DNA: TGTGCCAGCAGCTTAACAGGGTCTCTCCAGCCCCAGCATTTT. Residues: CASSLTGSLQPQHF. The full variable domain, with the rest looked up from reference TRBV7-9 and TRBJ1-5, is DTGVSQNPRHKITKRGQNVTFRCDPISEHNRLYWYRQTLGQGPEFLTYFQNEAQLEKSRLLSDRFSAERPKGSFSTLEIQRTEQGDSAMYLCASSLTGSLQPQHFGDGTRLSIL.

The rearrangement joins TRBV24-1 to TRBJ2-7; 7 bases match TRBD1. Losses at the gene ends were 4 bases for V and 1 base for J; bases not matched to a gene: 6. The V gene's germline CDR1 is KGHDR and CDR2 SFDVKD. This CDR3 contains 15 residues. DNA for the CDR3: TGTGCCACCAGTGACCGACAGGGCGGATCCTACGAGCAGTACTTC. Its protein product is CATSDRQGGSYEQYF.

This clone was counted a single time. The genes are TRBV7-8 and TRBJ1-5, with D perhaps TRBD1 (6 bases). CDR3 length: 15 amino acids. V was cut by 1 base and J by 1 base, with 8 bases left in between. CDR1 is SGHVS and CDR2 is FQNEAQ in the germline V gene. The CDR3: CASSLGGQSNQPQHF. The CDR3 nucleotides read TGTGCCAGCAGCTTAGGAGGACAGAGCAATCAGCCCCAGCATTTT.

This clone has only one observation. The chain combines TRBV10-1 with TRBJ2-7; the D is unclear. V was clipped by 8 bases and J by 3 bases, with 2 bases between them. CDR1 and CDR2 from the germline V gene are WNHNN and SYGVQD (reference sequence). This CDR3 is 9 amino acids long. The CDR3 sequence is CASLYEQYV. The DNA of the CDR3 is TGCGCCAGCCTCTACGAGCAGTACGTC.

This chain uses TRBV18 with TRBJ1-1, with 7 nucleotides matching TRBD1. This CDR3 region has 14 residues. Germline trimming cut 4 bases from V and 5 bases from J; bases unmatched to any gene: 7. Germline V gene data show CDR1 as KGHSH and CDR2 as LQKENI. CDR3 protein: CASSRTRGRTEAFF. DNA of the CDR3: TGTGCCAGCTCACGAACCAGGGGGAGGACTGAAGCTTTCTTT. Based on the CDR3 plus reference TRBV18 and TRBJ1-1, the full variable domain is NAGVMQNPRHLVRRRGQEARLRCSPMKGHSHVYWYRQLPEEGLKFMVYLQKENIIDESGMPKERFSAEFPKEGPSILRIQQVVRGDSAAYFCASSRTRGRTEAFFGQGTRLTVV.

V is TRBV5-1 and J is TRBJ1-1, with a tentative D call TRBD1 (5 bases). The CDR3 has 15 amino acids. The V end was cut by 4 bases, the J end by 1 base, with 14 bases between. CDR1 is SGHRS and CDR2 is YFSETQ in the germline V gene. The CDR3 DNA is TGCGCCAGCAGCCCAAGAGCGGGGACGAACACTGAAGCTTTCTTT. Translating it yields CASSPRAGTNTEAFF.

The CDR3 sequence: CASSFFRNSGRADTQYF. DNA of the CDR3: TGCGCCAGCAGCTTTTTCCGAAATAGCGGGAGAGCAGATACGCAGTATTTT. The genes are TRBV5-1 and TRBJ2-3; 9 bases map to TRBD2. V was clipped by 2 bases and J by 4 bases; unmatched bases: 11. Looked up from germline, CDR1 is SGHRS and CDR2 is YFSETQ. The CDR3 extends over 17 amino acids.

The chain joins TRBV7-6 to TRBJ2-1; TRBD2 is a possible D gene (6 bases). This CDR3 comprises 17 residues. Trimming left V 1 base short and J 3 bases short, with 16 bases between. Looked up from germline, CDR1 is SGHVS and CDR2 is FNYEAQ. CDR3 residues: CASSLDRRGRGYNEQFF. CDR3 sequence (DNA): TGTGCCAGCAGCTTAGATCGGCGTGGGCGGGGCTACAATGAGCAGTTCTTC.

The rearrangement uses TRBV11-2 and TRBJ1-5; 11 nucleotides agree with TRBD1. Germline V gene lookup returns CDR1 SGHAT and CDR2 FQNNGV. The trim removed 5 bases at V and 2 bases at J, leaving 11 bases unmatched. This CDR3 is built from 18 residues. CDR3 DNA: TGTGCCAGCAGCAAGGGGACAGGGGGTTCCTTTGGCAATCAGCCCCAGCATTTT. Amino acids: CASSKGTGGSFGNQPQHF.

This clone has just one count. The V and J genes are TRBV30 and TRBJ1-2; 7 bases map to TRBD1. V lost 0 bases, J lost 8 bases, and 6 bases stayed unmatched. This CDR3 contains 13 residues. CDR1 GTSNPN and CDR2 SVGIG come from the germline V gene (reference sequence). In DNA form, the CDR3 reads TGTGCCTGGAGTGTAAGGCAGGGGGACGGCTACACCTTC. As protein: CAWSVRQGDGYTF.

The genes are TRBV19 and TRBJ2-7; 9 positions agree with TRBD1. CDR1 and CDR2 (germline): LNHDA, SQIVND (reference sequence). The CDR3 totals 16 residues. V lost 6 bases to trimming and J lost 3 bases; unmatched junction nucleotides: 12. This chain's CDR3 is CASSLYPGQGNYEQYF. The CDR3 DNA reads TGTGCCAGTAGCCTTTACCCGGGACAGGGAAACTACGAGCAGTACTTC.

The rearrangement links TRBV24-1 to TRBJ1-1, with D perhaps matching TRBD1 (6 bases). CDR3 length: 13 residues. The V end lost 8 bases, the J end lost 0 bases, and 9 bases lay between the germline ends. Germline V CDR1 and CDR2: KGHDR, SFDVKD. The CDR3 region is CATTDSMNTEAFF. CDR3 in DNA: TGTGCCACCACGGACAGTATGAACACTGAAGCTTTCTTT.

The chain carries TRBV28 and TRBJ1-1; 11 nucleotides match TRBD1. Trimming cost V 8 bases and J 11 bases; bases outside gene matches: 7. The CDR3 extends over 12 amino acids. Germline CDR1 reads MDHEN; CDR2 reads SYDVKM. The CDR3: CASRSWDRGAFF. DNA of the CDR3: TGTGCCAGCCGCAGTTGGGACAGGGGGGCTTTCTTT.

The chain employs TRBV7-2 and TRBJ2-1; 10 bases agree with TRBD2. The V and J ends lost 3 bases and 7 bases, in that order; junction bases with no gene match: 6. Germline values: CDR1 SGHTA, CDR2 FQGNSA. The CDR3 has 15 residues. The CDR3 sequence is CASSFTSGTGNEQFF. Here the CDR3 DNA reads TGTGCCAGCAGCTTTACTAGCGGGACGGGAAATGAGCAGTTCTTC.

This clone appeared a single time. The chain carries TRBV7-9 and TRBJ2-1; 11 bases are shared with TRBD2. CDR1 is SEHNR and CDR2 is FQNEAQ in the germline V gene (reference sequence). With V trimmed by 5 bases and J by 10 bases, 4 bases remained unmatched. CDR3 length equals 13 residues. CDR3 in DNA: TGTGCCAGCAGCATACTAGCGGGAGAGGAGCAGTTCTTC. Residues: CASSILAGEEQFF.

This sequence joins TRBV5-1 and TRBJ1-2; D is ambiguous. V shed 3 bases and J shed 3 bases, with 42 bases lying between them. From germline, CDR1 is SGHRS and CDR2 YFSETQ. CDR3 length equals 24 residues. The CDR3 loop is CASSSPNVFAGPKNRDDGHYGYTF. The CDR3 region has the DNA TGCGCCAGCAGCTCGCCCAATGTCTTCGCCGGCCCCAAAAACCGGGATGATGGTCACTATGGCTACACCTTC.

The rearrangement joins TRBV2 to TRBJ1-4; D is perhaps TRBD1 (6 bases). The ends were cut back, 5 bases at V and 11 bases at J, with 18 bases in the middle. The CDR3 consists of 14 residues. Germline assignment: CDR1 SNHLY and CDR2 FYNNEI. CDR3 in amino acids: CASSRQAAASKLFF. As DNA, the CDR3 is TGTGCCAGCAGTAGACAGGCCGCGGCCTCGAAACTGTTTTTT.

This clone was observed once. The chain's CDR3 is CASSGGAYNSPLHF. CDR3 in DNA: TGTGCCAGCAGTGGGGGCGCTTATAATTCACCCCTCCACTTT. The chain has TRBV28 and TRBJ1-6, with D perhaps matching TRBD1 (6 bases). V lost 5 bases and J 4 bases, leaving 9 bases between the germline ends. Germline lookup yields CDR1 MDHEN and CDR2 SYDVKM. The CDR3 consists of 14 residues.

The CDR3 region is CASREAIHNSPLHF. The DNA of the CDR3 is TGTGCCAGCAGAGAGGCGATTCATAATTCACCCCTCCACTTT. This chain joins TRBV6-5 and TRBJ1-6; unclear D gene. Germline V lookup: CDR1 MNHEY, CDR2 SVGAGI. The length of the CDR3 is 14 residues. V lost 6 bases, J lost 5 bases, and 11 bases lay in between.

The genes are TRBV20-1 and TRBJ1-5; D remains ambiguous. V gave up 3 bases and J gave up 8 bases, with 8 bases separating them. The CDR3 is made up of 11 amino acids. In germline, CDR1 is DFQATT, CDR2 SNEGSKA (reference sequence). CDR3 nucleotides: TGCAGTGCTAGTAAGCGGGAGCCCCAGCATTTT. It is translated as CSASKREPQHF.

The CDR3 loop is CASSLRGQLGGGSYEQYF. CDR3 nucleotide sequence: TGCGCCAGCAGCTTGAGGGGGCAACTAGGGGGAGGATCCTACGAGCAGTACTTC. The chain is built from TRBV5-1 and TRBJ2-7, with D tentatively TRBD1 (7 bases). Germline CDR1 reads SGHRS; CDR2 reads YFSETQ. V lost 1 base to trimming and J lost 1 base, with 21 bases between them. CDR3 length: 18 residues. Full variable domain (missing parts from reference TRBV5-1 and TRBJ2-7): KAGVTQTPRYLIKTRGQQVTLSCSPISGHRSVSWYQQTPGQGLQFLFEYFSETQRNKGNFPGRFSGRQFSNSRSEMNVSTLELGDSALYLCASSLRGQLGGGSYEQYFGPGTRLTVT.